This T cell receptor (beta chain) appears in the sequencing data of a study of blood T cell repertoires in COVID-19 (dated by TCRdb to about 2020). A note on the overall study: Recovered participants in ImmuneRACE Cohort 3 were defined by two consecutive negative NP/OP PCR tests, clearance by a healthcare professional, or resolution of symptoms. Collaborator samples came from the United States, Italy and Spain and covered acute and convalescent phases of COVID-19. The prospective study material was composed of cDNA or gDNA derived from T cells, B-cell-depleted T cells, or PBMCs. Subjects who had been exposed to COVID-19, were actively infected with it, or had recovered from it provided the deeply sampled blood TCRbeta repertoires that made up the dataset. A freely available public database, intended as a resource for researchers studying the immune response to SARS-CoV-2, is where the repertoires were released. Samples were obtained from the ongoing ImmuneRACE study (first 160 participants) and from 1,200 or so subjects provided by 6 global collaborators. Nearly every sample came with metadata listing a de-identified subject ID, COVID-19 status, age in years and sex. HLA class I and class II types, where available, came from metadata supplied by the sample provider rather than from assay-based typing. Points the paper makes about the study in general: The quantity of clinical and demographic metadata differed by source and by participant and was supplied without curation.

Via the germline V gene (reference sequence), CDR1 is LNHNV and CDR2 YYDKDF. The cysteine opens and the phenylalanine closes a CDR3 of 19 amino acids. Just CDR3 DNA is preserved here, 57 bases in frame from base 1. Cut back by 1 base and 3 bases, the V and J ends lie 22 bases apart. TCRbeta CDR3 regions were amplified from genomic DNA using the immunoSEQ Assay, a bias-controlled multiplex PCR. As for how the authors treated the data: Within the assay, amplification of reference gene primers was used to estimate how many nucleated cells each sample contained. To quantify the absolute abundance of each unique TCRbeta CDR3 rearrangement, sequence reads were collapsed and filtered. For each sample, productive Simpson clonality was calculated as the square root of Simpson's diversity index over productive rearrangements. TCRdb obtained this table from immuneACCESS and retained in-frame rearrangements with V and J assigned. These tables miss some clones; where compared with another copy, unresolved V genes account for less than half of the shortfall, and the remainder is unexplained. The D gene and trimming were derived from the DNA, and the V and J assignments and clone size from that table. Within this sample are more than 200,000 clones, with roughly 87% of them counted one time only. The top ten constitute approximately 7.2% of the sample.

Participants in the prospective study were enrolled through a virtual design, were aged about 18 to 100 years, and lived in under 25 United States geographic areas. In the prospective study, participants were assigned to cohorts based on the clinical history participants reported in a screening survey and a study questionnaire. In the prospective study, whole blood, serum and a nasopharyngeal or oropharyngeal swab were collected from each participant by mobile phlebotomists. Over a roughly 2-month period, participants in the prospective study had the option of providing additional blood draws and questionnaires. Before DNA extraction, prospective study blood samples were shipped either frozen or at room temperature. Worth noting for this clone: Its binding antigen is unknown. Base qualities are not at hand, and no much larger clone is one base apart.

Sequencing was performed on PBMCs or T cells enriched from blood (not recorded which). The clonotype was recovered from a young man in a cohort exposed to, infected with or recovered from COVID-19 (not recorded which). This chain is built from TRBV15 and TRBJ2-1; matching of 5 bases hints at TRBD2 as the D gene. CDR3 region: CATSRAGGSSSDSYNEQFF. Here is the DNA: TGTGCCACCAGCAGAGCAGGAGGCTCGTCATCGGATAGCTACAATGAGCAGTTCTTC. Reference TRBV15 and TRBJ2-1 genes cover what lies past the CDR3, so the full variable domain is DAMVIQNPRYQVTQFGKPVTLSCSQTLNHNVMYWYQQKSSQAPKLLFHYYDKDFNNEADTPDNFQSRRPNTSFCFLDIRSPGLGDTAMYLCATSRAGGSSSDSYNEQFFGPGTRLTVL.